A single sample gave rise to the 5 T cell receptor beta chains below, sequenced in a study of regulatory T cells in long-lasting Graves disease (dated by TCRdb to the early 2020s). Library method: multiplex PCR. The run used an Illumina HiSeq 4000. CDR3 regions were amplified by Arm-PCR with iRepertoire HTBI primers to construct TCR beta libraries. In TCRdb, the public reads were trimmed at Q25 with fastp and aligned with MiXCR, with productive beta chains retained. Each entry is one CDR3 protein sequence, shown with its most common DNA and genes. Counted in this sample were 620,000 or so distinct CDR3 sequences; 16% of them appeared once. The ten largest clones add up to 18% of the sample. The label giving this sample's time point can be read as: newly diagnosed GD, antithyroid drugs for less than 3 months. For both TCR sequencing and RNA sequencing, RNA was extracted from PBMCs using TRIzol. This same sample was also part of a study on T cells in Graves' hyperthyroidism and ophthalmopathy.

The sample was peripheral blood mononuclear cells (PBMCs), taken at new diagnosis, from a patient treated with antithyroid drugs. The receptors were sampled from a woman younger than 45 with Graves disease. Donor details come from another sample of the same person, matched by shared clones.

As concerns this clonotype: Possible read error: a much larger clone is one base away. No conserved phenylalanine or tryptophan is present at the end of the CDR3, so a read error is the likely explanation. This chain uses TRBV28 with TRBJ2-7; D tentatively fits TRBD1 or TRBD2 (5 bases each). CDR1 is MDHEN, CDR2 SYDVKM, per germline. The V end lost 6 bases, the J end lost 6 bases, and 21 bases lay between the germline ends. This CDR3 spans 15 amino acids. The CDR3, as DNA: TGTGCCAGCAGGGCATCGGGGACGTCGGGTATCGAGCAGTACCTC. Translated, it gives CASRASGTSGIEQYL.

The sample holds a few counts of this clonotype. The V gene is TRBV5-6, the J gene TRBJ1-1; D is undetermined. The CDR3 has 14 residues. V shed 1 base and J shed 7 bases, with 14 bases lying between them. CDR1 SGHDT and CDR2 YYEEEE come from the germline V gene. CDR3 region: CASSLLSADHEAFF. In DNA, the CDR3 is TGTGCCAGCAGCTTGCTGTCAGCCGACCATGAAGCTTTCTTT.

This clonotype was seen at least ten times. V gene TRBV7-2 combines with J gene TRBJ2-5; the D gene is possibly TRBD2 (6 bases). Trimming removed 6 bases at V and 5 bases at J, with 19 bases between. The CDR3 has 15 amino acids. Germline V gene sequence: CDR1 SGHTA, CDR2 FQGNSA. Here the CDR3 DNA reads TGTGCCAGCAGGGGACTCCCCCCTCGGCGGGAGACCCAGTACTTC. This sequence encodes CASRGLPPRRETQYF.

Many counts were recorded for this clonotype. V gene TRBV3-1 combines with J gene TRBJ2-3; TRBD2 matches at 8 bases. Per germline, CDR1 LGHDT and CDR2 YNNKEL (reference sequence). The trim removed 4 bases at V and 2 bases at J, leaving 8 bases unmatched. The CDR3 length is 16 residues. This chain's CDR3 is CASSLGLARVTDTQYF. CDR3 coding DNA: TGTGCCAGCAGCCTCGGACTAGCTCGGGTCACAGATACGCAGTATTTT.

The V call is TRBV10-1, the J call TRBJ2-7; 11 nucleotides agree with TRBD2. V shed 3 bases, J shed 6 bases, and the junction held 10 bases outside the gene matches. The length of the CDR3 is 16 residues. Germline V gene data show CDR1 as WNHNN and CDR2 as SYGVQD (reference sequence). The CDR3 is CASSDYAGTSGREQYF. The CDR3 DNA sequence: TGCGCCAGCAGTGATTATGCCGGGACTAGCGGACGCGAGCAGTACTTC.